The 22 T cell receptor beta chains below all came from one sample that was sequenced in a study of shared clonotypes between healthy human individuals. Clones were sequenced by immunoSEQ multiplex PCR, and TCRdb holds only the in-frame ones, with some missing. The profile shows about 2.3 million clones, approximately 93% of them singletons. Input material: naive CD4+ T cells from PBMCs. Subset described: CD45RA+ positively selected. All receptors derive from a man younger than 30 in good health. Some clones in this sample may be carry-over from other donors' samples.

V gene TRBV7-6 combines with J gene TRBJ2-1; 8 nucleotides match TRBD2. Germline CDR1 and CDR2: SGHVS and FNYEAQ. Trimming took 1 base from V and 6 from J; bases not matched to a gene: 8. This CDR3 comprises 16 residues. In DNA, the CDR3 is TGTGCCAGCAGCTTAGGAACTAGCGGAGGGGGCAATGAGCAGTTCTTC. This translates into CASSLGTSGGGNEQFF.

The chain recombines TRBV28 with TRBJ2-1; D gene uncertain. CDR3 length equals 15 residues. Trimming shortened V by 2 bases and J by 12 bases, and 20 bases separated the two germline ends. CDR1 and CDR2 from the germline V gene are MDHEN and SYDVKM. CDR3 in amino acids: CASSLGRSLPRGQFF. CDR3 nucleotides: TGTGCCAGCAGTTTAGGCCGGAGTTTGCCTAGAGGGCAGTTCTTC.

The J gene is TRBJ2-5, the V gene TRBV6-5, with 11 bases identical to TRBD2. The CDR3 totals 15 residues. Germline V gives CDR1 MNHEY, CDR2 SVGAGI. The trim removed 7 bases at V and 2 bases at J, leaving 6 bases unmatched. CDR3 in DNA: TGTGCCAGCACGAGGACTAGCGGGCCTCAAGAGACCCAGTACTTC. Its protein is CASTRTSGPQETQYF.

This clone was found a few times. The rearrangement uses TRBV30 and TRBJ1-1; D not certain. The CDR3 is made up of 15 amino acids. Germline V gives CDR1 GTSNPN, CDR2 SVGIG (reference sequence). Trimming left V 0 bases short and J 7 bases short, with 18 bases between. The CDR3 DNA reads TGTGCCTGGAGTGTACCAAGGGCACGGGTGAGTGAAGCTTTCTTT. Protein: CAWSVPRARVSEAFF.

The CDR3 reads CASIETGTSGKYNEQFF. The CDR3 nucleotides read TGCGCCAGCATCGAAACCGGAACTAGCGGGAAATACAATGAGCAGTTCTTC. The chain links TRBV5-1 to TRBJ2-1; TRBD2 aligns across 10 bases. The CDR3 is made up of 17 amino acids. Germline CDR1 reads SGHRS; CDR2 reads YFSETQ. V was clipped by 6 bases and J by 4 bases; unmatched bases: 13.

This clone was detected once. The rearrangement uses TRBV7-3 and TRBJ2-1, with D perhaps matching TRBD2 (5 bases). V was pared by 1 base and J by 8 bases, with 21 bases between. The CDR3 is 17 amino acids. Germline assignment: CDR1 SGHTA and CDR2 FQGTGA. The CDR3 loop reads CASSLRAASGVVHEQFF. The CDR3 nucleotides read TGTGCCAGCAGCTTAAGGGCTGCCAGCGGAGTTGTGCATGAGCAGTTCTTC.

The chain couples TRBV28 to TRBJ2-7, with D perhaps given as TRBD1 or TRBD2 (6 bases each). V lost 6 bases and J 0 bases, leaving 21 bases between the germline ends. The V gene's germline CDR1 is MDHEN and CDR2 SYDVKM. The CDR3 is 17 amino acids. This chain's CDR3 is CASSSPGGGSGSYEQYF. CDR3 nucleotide sequence: TGTGCCAGCAGCTCTCCCGGAGGGGGTTCGGGCTCCTACGAGCAGTACTTC.

The chain is built from TRBV7-2 and TRBJ2-1; D may be TRBD2 (5 bases). Germline values: CDR1 SGHTA, CDR2 FQGNSA. This CDR3 region has 12 residues. V lost 0 bases, J lost 8 bases, and 5 bases lay in between. CDR3 protein: CASSLARDEQFF. DNA of the CDR3: TGTGCCAGCAGCTTAGCGCGGGATGAGCAGTTCTTC.

The chain links TRBV28 to TRBJ1-2, with D unclear. Germline assignment: CDR1 MDHEN and CDR2 SYDVKM. This CDR3 spans 13 amino acids. V lost 3 bases and J 8 bases, leaving 13 bases between the germline ends. The CDR3 bases are TGTGCCAGCAGTTTTTCGGGGAGAGGCGGCTACACCTTC. Its protein product is CASSFSGRGGYTF.

V gene TRBV6-5 combines with J gene TRBJ2-1; tentatively, D is TRBD2 (5 bases). V lost 6 bases to trimming and J lost 9 bases, with 15 bases between them. The CDR3 is 13 amino acids. Germline V lookup: CDR1 MNHEY, CDR2 SVGAGI. CDR3 nucleotide sequence: TGTGCCAGCAGCCTGATTGGGGAGACTGAGCAGTTCTTC. Its protein product is CASSLIGETEQFF.

V is TRBV15 and J is TRBJ1-1; D gene uncertain. This CDR3 is built from 15 residues. Looked up from germline, CDR1 is LNHNV and CDR2 is YYDKDF (reference sequence). V gave up 2 bases and J gave up 3 bases, with 13 bases separating them. CDR3 sequence (DNA): TGTGCCACCAGCAGAACGACCGGGGTGTACACTGAAGCTTTCTTT. The encoded protein is CATSRTTGVYTEAFF.

This clone was counted once. The chain employs TRBV28 and TRBJ2-1; D gene ambiguous. The CDR3 sequence is 14 residues long. V was shortened by 8 bases and J by 0 bases, with 11 bases between the two germline ends. The germline CDR1 and CDR2 sequences are MDHEN and SYDVKM. CDR3 nucleotides: TGTGCCAGCGGTACAAGGAGCTCCTACAATGAGCAGTTCTTC. Protein: CASGTRSSYNEQFF.

The genes are TRBV18 and TRBJ2-3, with 13 positions matching TRBD2. The CDR3 sequence is 16 residues long. Germline assignment: CDR1 KGHSH and CDR2 LQKENI. The V and J ends lost 4 bases and 1 base, in that order; junction bases with no gene match: 2. The CDR3, as DNA: TGTGCCAGCTCACGGGGACTAGCGGGGCGCACAGATACGCAGTATTTT. It translates to CASSRGLAGRTDTQYF.

The chain has TRBV5-4 and TRBJ1-1, with D possibly being TRBD1 (6 bases). The CDR3 spans 17 residues. Germline-derived CDR1 and CDR2 are SGHNT and YYREEE (reference sequence). V was cut by 1 base and J by 4 bases, with 20 bases left in between. CDR3 sequence reads: CASSLPVGGAQSTEAFF. The CDR3 nucleotides are TGTGCCAGCAGCTTGCCTGTTGGGGGGGCCCAGAGCACTGAAGCTTTCTTT. The entire variable domain, with the rest obtained from reference TRBV5-4 and TRBJ1-1, is as follows: ETGVTQSPTHLIKTRGQQVTLRCSSQSGHNTVSWYQQALGQGPQFIFQYYREEENGRGNFPPRFSGLQFPNYSSELNVNALELDDSALYLCASSLPVGGAQSTEAFFGQGTRLTVV.

The V gene is TRBV29-1, the J gene TRBJ2-1; D gene uncertain. This CDR3 has 16 residues. The V end lost 3 bases, the J end lost 2 bases, and 17 bases lay between the germline ends. Germline V gene lookup returns CDR1 SQVTM and CDR2 ANQGSEA. As DNA, the CDR3 is TGCAGCGTTGAGTTGGCCGATCCTACCGCCTACAATGAGCAGTTCTTC. Encoded protein: CSVELADPTAYNEQFF.

Remarks on this clone: This sample also contains other DNA sequences that code for the same CDR3. The gene calls are TRBV15 and TRBJ2-3; 7 nucleotides line up with TRBD1. The CDR3 is made up of 15 amino acids. Germline loops: CDR1 LNHNV, CDR2 YYDKDF (reference sequence). V shed 3 bases and J 1 base; nucleotides not matched to a gene: 4. The CDR3, as DNA: TGTGCCACCAGCAGGGGCGGACAGGGCACAGATACGCAGTATTTT. Translating it yields CATSRGGQGTDTQYF.

This chain links TRBV11-1 with TRBJ2-7; D is possibly TRBD2 (6 bases). This CDR3 has 15 amino acids. Per germline, CDR1 SGHAT and CDR2 FQDESV (reference sequence). Deletions cut 3 bases from V and 5 bases from J, with 17 bases between. The CDR3: CASSFPGAGGNEQYF. The CDR3 nucleotides read TGTGCCAGCAGCTTCCCGGGAGCCGGCGGGAACGAGCAGTACTTC. The full variable domain, rest sourced from reference TRBV11-1 and TRBJ2-7, is EAEVAQSPRYKITEKSQAVAFWCDPISGHATLYWYRQILGQGPELLVQFQDESVVDDSQLPKDRFSAERLKGVDSTLKIQPAELGDSAMYLCASSFPGAGGNEQYFGPGTRLTVT.

This chain joins TRBV6-6 and TRBJ2-1, with unresolved D. The CDR3 is made up of 11 amino acids. Germline V gene sequence: CDR1 MNHNY, CDR2 SVGAGI (reference sequence). With 4 bases removed from V and 11 bases from J, the gap between germline ends came to 9 bases. CDR3 nucleotide sequence: TGTGCCAGCAGTTCAAAGTATCAGCAGTTCTTC. Residues: CASSSKYQQFF.

This sequence joins TRBV5-1 and TRBJ2-6; no firm D call. V lost 4 bases and J lost 6, with 11 bases in between. CDR3 size: 14 residues. In germline, CDR1 is SGHRS, CDR2 YFSETQ. CDR3 residues: CASSPGLQANVLTF. CDR3 nucleotide sequence: TGCGCCAGCAGCCCGGGCCTGCAGGCCAACGTCCTGACTTTC.

The genes are TRBV5-1 and TRBJ1-5, with no clear D. This CDR3 region has 13 residues. V lost 4 bases to trimming and J lost 6 bases, with 11 bases between them. Germline CDR1 and CDR2: SGHRS and YFSETQ. CDR3 loop: CASSPLPGQPQHF. Written as DNA, the CDR3 is TGCGCCAGCAGCCCCCTTCCGGGTCAGCCCCAGCATTTT.

The CDR3 spells CASSRSLAGVVTDTQYF. For the CDR3, the DNA is TGTGCCAGCAGTCGATCTCTAGCGGGAGTCGTCACAGATACGCAGTATTTT. The rearrangement joins TRBV28 to TRBJ2-3; 10 bases are a match to TRBD2. CDR1 and CDR2 (germline): MDHEN, SYDVKM. This CDR3 comprises 17 residues. V was pared by 5 bases and J by 2 bases, with 10 bases of the junction left unmatched.

The chain links TRBV6-6 to TRBJ2-1; perhaps TRBD1 as D (6 bases). The germline CDR1 and CDR2 sequences are MNHNY and SVGAGI (reference sequence). Trimming cost V 7 bases and J 6 bases, with 19 bases left between them. This CDR3 contains 15 residues. CDR3 amino acids: CASIDRLQVRNEQFF. The CDR3 nucleotides are TGTGCCAGCATCGACAGGTTACAGGTGCGCAATGAGCAGTTCTTC.